This is a list of T cell receptor beta chains from one sample in a study of beta chain features in type 1 diabetes. The table came from immunoSEQ multiplex PCR; TCRdb's copy has only in-frame clones and leaves some out. The table has under 250,000 clones, roughly 30% seen once. Source material: central memory CD4+ T cells from blood. Receptors originate from a man younger than 40 in good health. CDR3s leave out the opening cysteine and the closing phenylalanine or tryptophan. The order of the fields is CDR3 protein, J gene, V gene, clone size. For some rows the clone size is stated as once, few or many, or as a class when expanded; others skip it.

ASSQTRGGAEAF | TRBJ1-1 | TRBV4-1 | few
SVLPTDRAGANVLT | TRBJ2-6 | TRBV29-1 | -
ASSVGHHNEQF | TRBJ2-1 | TRBV5-8 | -
ASSLLMGNQPQH | TRBJ1-5 | TRBV7-2 | -
ASSLGQGAHNEKLF | TRBJ1-4 | TRBV6-6 | -
ASGLGGPSQETQY | TRBJ2-5 | TRBV12-5 | -
ASSLYPGTTDTQY | TRBJ2-3 | TRBV7-8 | -
ASSDHRVGYT | TRBJ1-2 | TRBV25-1 | -
ASSILSTDTQY | TRBJ2-3 | TRBV21-1 | many
AGSSSGSGTDTQY | TRBJ2-3 | TRBV30 | few
SVTDPPRGGETQY | TRBJ2-5 | TRBV29-1 | -
SAPLHREMF | TRBJ2-1 | TRBV20-1 | -
ASSLTAGVYNEQF | TRBJ2-1 | TRBV7-9 | -
ASSENRGPGARTEAF | TRBJ1-1 | TRBV6-1 | -
ASSVDPGGTDTQY | TRBJ2-3 | TRBV9 | -
ASSREETQY | TRBJ2-5 | TRBV2 | -
ASSLAALAGSYNEQF | TRBJ2-1 | TRBV5-1 | -
ASSVDRISGANVLT | TRBJ2-6 | TRBV7-2 | -
ASEQDPNQPQH | TRBJ1-5 | TRBV10-3 | -
ASSSRLAGGITDTQY | TRBJ2-3 | TRBV7-2 | -
ASSEAGTANTGELF | TRBJ2-2 | TRBV28 | -
SVLTPGETQY | TRBJ2-5 | TRBV29-1 | -
ASPRVRGGTDTQY | TRBJ2-3 | TRBV30 | -
ASSLVYGQNSGANVLT | TRBJ2-6 | TRBV5-4 | many
AWSVRGGYEQY | - | TRBV30 | few
ASSLRLDQETQY | TRBJ2-5 | TRBV7-9 | -
ASSLAGTGYYEQY | TRBJ2-7 | TRBV5-4 | -
ASSRFPGTFGADTQY | TRBJ2-3 | TRBV11-2 | -
ASSSPTGGVYNEQF | TRBJ2-1 | TRBV7-2 | -
AWSVRDEQF | TRBJ2-1 | TRBV30 | -
ASSISTNNEQF | TRBJ2-1 | TRBV11-2 | -
ASSLDDWGSYEQY | TRBJ2-7 | TRBV5-1 | few
AWTPRGTRNTGELF | TRBJ2-2 | TRBV30 | few
SVAHRSSYEQY | TRBJ2-7 | TRBV29-1 | few
ASSQGDGTENEKLF | TRBJ1-4 | TRBV4-2 | few
ASSRTSGALRGEQF | TRBJ2-1 | TRBV5-6 | -
ASSLSGIRYEQY | TRBJ2-7 | TRBV11-2 | few
ASRKTSGGIETQY | TRBJ2-5 | TRBV6-6 | -
ASSALAGADGLDTQY | TRBJ2-3 | TRBV7-7 | few
ASRSSWEGGELF | TRBJ2-2 | TRBV6-1 | few
ASSRDSYYEQY | TRBJ2-7 | TRBV14 | -
ASSVVGGWETQY | TRBJ2-5 | TRBV9 | -
ASSVPGDGYT | TRBJ1-2 | TRBV28 | -
ARDRDTDTQY | TRBJ2-3 | TRBV28 | -
ASSLESYQPQH | TRBJ1-5 | TRBV7-2 | -
ASSLAGSNQPQH | TRBJ1-5 | TRBV7-9 | -
SVDPTGAGNTIY | TRBJ1-3 | TRBV29-1 | -
AGRELARETQY | TRBJ2-5 | TRBV30 | few
ASSLDSGRQETQY | TRBJ2-5 | TRBV11-2 | -
ASSLPLGQPSEQY | TRBJ2-7 | TRBV28 | few
ASSRDSPEAF | TRBJ1-1 | TRBV18 | -
ASSWPLAQNEQF | TRBJ2-1 | TRBV7-2 | few
ASSVTDGTDTQY | TRBJ2-3 | TRBV9 | many
SGRRGKETQY | TRBJ2-5 | TRBV29-1 | few
ASTTFDRGTDTQY | TRBJ2-3 | TRBV21-1 | few